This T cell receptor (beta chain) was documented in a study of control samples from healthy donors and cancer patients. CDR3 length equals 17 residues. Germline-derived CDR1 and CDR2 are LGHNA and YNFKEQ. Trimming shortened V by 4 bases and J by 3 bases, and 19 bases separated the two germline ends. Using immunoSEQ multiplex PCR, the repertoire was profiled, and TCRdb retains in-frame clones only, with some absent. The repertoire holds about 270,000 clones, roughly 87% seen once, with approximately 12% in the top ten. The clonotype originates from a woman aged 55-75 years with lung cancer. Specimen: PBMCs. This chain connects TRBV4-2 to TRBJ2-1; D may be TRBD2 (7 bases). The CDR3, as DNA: TGTGCCAGCAGCCCAGTAGGGGGGGGGAGACTCTACAATGAGCAGTTCTTC. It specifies CASSPVGGGRLYNEQFF.